Sequencing of this T cell receptor (beta chain) was carried out in a study of T cell changes during pregnancy in multiple sclerosis. Sequenced by immunoSEQ multiplex PCR; TCRdb stores in-frame clones only, minus some. The sample consists of about 73,000 clones, about 90% of them appearing once. The sample in question was peripheral blood, obtained after pregnancy. The receptor was derived from a female donor in good health, enrolled as a control in a pregnancy study.

The CDR3 region has the DNA TGTGCCACCAGCAGATCAGGGGATAGCAATCAGCCCCAGCATTTT. It encodes CATSRSGDSNQPQHF. The chain joins TRBV15 to TRBJ1-5, with D perhaps matching TRBD1 (6 bases). The germline V and J ends were trimmed by 2 bases and 0 bases, with 8 bases remaining between them. The V gene's germline CDR1 is LNHNV and CDR2 YYDKDF (reference sequence). The CDR3 is made up of 15 amino acids. Together with reference TRBV15 and TRBJ1-5, the CDR3 gives the full variable domain: DAMVIQNPRYQVTQFGKPVTLSCSQTLNHNVMYWYQQKSSQAPKLLFHYYDKDFNNEADTPDNFQSRRPNTSFCFLDIRSPGLGDTAMYLCATSRSGDSNQPQHFGDGTRLSIL.